The present entry profiles one TCR beta chain with its context. The record originates from a study of patients and donors after allogeneic stem cell transplantation. TCRdb called the RT-PCR reads again in MiXCR, with one record for every CDR3 protein. There are over 65,000 distinct CDR3 sequences in the sample; about 25% occur only once, and roughly 29% lies in the top ten. The source material was blood, either unsorted or a sorted T cell fraction (not recorded which). This receptor was obtained from a human donor who was either an allogeneic HSCT recipient or a stem cell or donor lymphocyte infusion donor (not recorded which). It is not recorded whose cells these are; they may come from a transplant donor.

CDR3 sequence: CASSPSGLTYNSPLHF. CDR3 nucleotide sequence: TGTGCCAGCAGTCCCTCGGGGTTGACTTATAATTCACCCCTCCACTTT. The genes are TRBV27 and TRBJ1-6; no reliable D call. The CDR3 totals 16 residues. Germline-derived CDR1 and CDR2 are MNHEY and SMNVEV (reference sequence). V was clipped by 5 bases and J by 4 bases, with 15 bases between them.